The T cell receptor beta chain under discussion was sequenced for a study of human T cells and chemical hapten exposure (dated by TCRdb to 2020 to 2023). Context from the whole study: For sensitization, 2% DPC in acetone was applied to an approximately 2 cm by approximately 2 cm area of upper inner arm skin. Weekly therapeutic DPC doses were additionally applied to the scalp of patients throughout the roughly 23-week study period. Patch testing was done on the upper back using Finn chambers containing 0.01% DPC, and results were scored after 6 days according to International Contact Dermatitis Research Group standards. The mostly female patient cohort included alopecia areata with under or over 50% scalp involvement, alopecia totalis and alopecia universalis. The libraries were sequenced as a pool, and the TCR yield per sample differed mostly because of small variations in library volumes within the pool. The study tracked peripheral blood TCR repertoire changes in vivo during primary and secondary sensitization to the hapten diphenylcyclopropenone (DPC) in alopecia patients. Blood samples were taken from patients before sensitization (week 0) and at 2, 6 and about 24 weeks after DPC sensitization. Some 29 alopecia patients gave blood for TCR sequencing at one to four time points (pre-sensitization, 2, 6 and 24 weeks). What the authors observed across the whole study: Patch test score was positively correlated with the number of PT1 expanded TCRs, with significance at thresholds 8, 16 and 32 but not at 4. DPC sensitization did not change the number of TCRs with a frequency above 1 in 1000, and there was no evidence of changes in global repertoire structure. Significantly more large CDR3 similarity clusters were formed by expanded TCRs than by pre-sensitization or healthy control sets, consistent with antigen-driven responses. Because every patient had alopecia, a presumed autoimmune disease, the patients' immune response might differ from that of healthy individuals. Repeated subsampling changed both the strength of the expansion versus patch-test correlation and the threshold at which that correlation became significant.

Library method: RACE. Instrument on record: NextSeq 500. During library preparation, unique molecular identifiers were attached to individual cDNA molecules so that TCRs could be counted in a quantitative, reproducible way. For every blood RNA sample, sequencing covered both the TCR alpha and TCR beta chains. Per the source publication's procedure: The median number of TCRs per sample was over 95,000, ranging from about 20,000 to 690,600. The Decombinator software suite was used to annotate V, J and CDR3 in the TCR reads. Every sample was subsampled to the same number of TCRs (28,000) for the PS versus PT1 abundance plots. TCRs were defined as expanded if absent before sensitization and observed at least eight times at the 2-week time point. The public reads were quality trimmed at Q25 with fastp and then assembled into clones with MiXCR by TCRdb, keeping productive beta chains. Every distinct CDR3 protein forms one entry, paired with its most common genes and DNA. Clone size and V and J calls follow TCRdb, not the original study. The sample data list approximately 91,000 distinct CDR3 sequences, and approximately 10% of these were observed just once. 1.6% of the sample belongs to the ten largest clones.

Based on the germline V gene, the CDR1 and CDR2 sequences are KGHSH and LQKENI. The CDR3 spans 15 residues, from the cysteine through the phenylalanine. The only DNA kept is the CDR3, 45 bases in frame from the first base. V is cut back by 3 bases and J by 8 bases, with 10 bases in the junction unmatched. Reading the label with the study, this specimen's time point is: patch test 2, 6 weeks after DPC sensitization. The sample's treatment or condition label, decoded: therapeutic diphenylcyclopropenone sensitization with weekly scalp DPC. At each patch-test visit, blood was drawn before the patch test was applied. Patients were eligible if aged 18 to 70, diagnosed with alopecia and judged suitable for DPC therapy, and pregnant patients were excluded. Total RNA was extracted from unfractionated whole blood collected in Tempus Blood RNA tubes. This clonotype turned up a few times. The target of this receptor is not known. Base qualities are not recorded, but no much larger clone differs from it by a single base.

This sequence uses TRBV18 and TRBJ1-2, with 9 bases in between that match TRBD1. The sequence derives from a young man with alopecia areata. Some clones in this sample may be carry-over from other donors' samples. The sample consisted of whole blood, taken in connection with sensitization to the hapten diphenylcyclopropenone (DPC). This receptor has the CDR3 CASSPIATGGEGYTF. The DNA sequence is as follows: TGTGCCAGCTCACCGATTGCAACAGGGGGCGAGGGCTACACCTTC.